This is a list of T cell receptor beta chains from one sample in a study of blood T cell repertoires in COVID-19. Clones were sequenced by immunoSEQ multiplex PCR, and TCRdb holds only the in-frame ones, with some missing. The sample comprises more than 400,000 clones, about 85% of which are singletons, and roughly 0.7% rests with the top ten. Specimen: PBMCs or T cells enriched from blood (not recorded which). The receptors stem from a woman between 18 and 29 years old who had recovered from COVID-19. Each CDR3 is given with its conserved first and last residue. Fields, in order: clone size, V gene, J gene, D gene, CDR3 protein, CDR3 DNA. D genes are given only for firm matches. Only some rows state a clone size, as once, few, many or a class for expanded clones.

-	TRBV7-2	TRBJ1-1	-	CASNPRVNTEAFF	TGTGCCAGCAACCCCCGAGTGAACACTGAAGCTTTCTTT
-	TRBV5-1	TRBJ1-5	TRBD1	CASSSGTGGNQPQHF	TGCGCCAGCAGCTCTGGGACAGGGGGAAATCAGCCCCAGCATTTT
few	TRBV2	TRBJ1-6	TRBD1	CASSGDRGLDSPLHF	TGTGCCAGCAGTGGGGACAGGGGGCTGGACTCACCCCTCCACTTT
-	TRBV5-6	TRBJ2-7	TRBD1	CASSFTGVSEQYF	TGTGCCAGCAGCTTTACAGGGGTGAGCGAGCAGTACTTC
few	TRBV9	TRBJ1-2	TRBD1	CASSPGTGGYNYGYTF	TGTGCCAGCAGCCCCGGGACAGGGGGCTACAACTATGGCTACACCTTC
once	TRBV7-3	TRBJ2-7	TRBD2	CASSYWEGVKEQYF	TGTGCCAGCAGCTACTGGGAGGGTGTAAAAGAGCAGTACTTC
-	TRBV11-2	TRBJ2-1	TRBD2	CASSLVRAGGLGEQFF	TGTGCCAGCAGCTTAGTACGGGCCGGGGGGTTAGGTGAGCAGTTCTTC
-	TRBV27	TRBJ1-2	TRBD1	CASSFRTGNGYTF	TGTGCCAGCAGTTTTAGGACAGGGAACGGCTACACCTTC
-	TRBV6-1	TRBJ2-7	-	CASSEAGPLYEQYF	TGTGCCAGCAGTGAAGCGGGCCCACTCTACGAGCAGTACTTC
-	TRBV5-1	TRBJ2-1	TRBD1	CASSPQTGDNEQFF	TGCGCCAGCAGCCCACAGACAGGGGACAATGAGCAGTTCTTC
once	TRBV6-5	TRBJ1-6	-	CASTSGGGGYHF	TGTGCCAGCACTTCTGGGGGAGGAGGTTATCACTTT
-	TRBV28	TRBJ2-1	-	CASSLRRKTYNEQFF	TGTGCCAGCAGTTTGAGGCGGAAGACGTACAATGAGCAGTTCTTC
-	TRBV13	TRBJ2-5	-	CASSLGLWETQYF	TGTGCCAGCAGCTTAGGACTGTGGGAGACCCAGTACTTC
-	TRBV13	TRBJ1-2	-	CASSFDGKRNYGYTF	TGTGCCAGCAGCTTCGACGGGAAAAGAAACTATGGCTACACCTTC
-	TRBV30	TRBJ2-7	TRBD1	CAWSGRTGGASYEQYF	TGTGCCTGGAGCGGGAGGACAGGGGGCGCATCCTACGAGCAGTACTTC